The 28 T cell receptor beta chains below were found in one sample sequenced in a study of beta chain features in type 1 diabetes. cDNA synthesis used the whole RNA isolate, giving expressed TCRB sequences. Method: immunoSEQ multiplex PCR; TCRdb's copy keeps in-frame clones and lacks some. This table holds about 240,000 clones, more than 11% found once. Antigen specificity for these receptors is unknown. Study results and caveats: Shorter TCRB CDR3s, moderately but significantly so, marked every one of the four CD4+ subsets in Type 1 diabetes patients.

Sequenced material: naive CD4+ T cells from blood. The receptors shown here come from a young man with type 1 diabetes.

This clone was seen a few times. CDR3: CASSLGLGGGRSYGYTF. CDR3 DNA: TGTGCCAGCAGCTTAGGGCTTGGCGGGGGGCGATCCTATGGCTACACCTTC. This sequence joins TRBV7-9 and TRBJ1-2; D is perhaps TRBD1 (6 bases). Trimming left V 1 base short and J 4 bases short, with 19 bases between. From germline, CDR1 is SEHNR and CDR2 FQNEAQ (reference sequence). The CDR3 totals 17 residues.

There are a few counts of this clone. V usage is TRBV30 and J usage is TRBJ1-2; 10 bases align to TRBD1. There are 14 residues in the CDR3. With V trimmed by 2 bases and J by 9 bases, 9 bases remained unmatched. Germline V lookup: CDR1 GTSNPN, CDR2 SVGIG (reference sequence). The CDR3 DNA follows: TGTGCCTGGAGTTCGGGACAGGGGACCTTAAGCTACACCTTC. The encoded protein is CAWSSGQGTLSYTF. Using reference TRBV30 and TRBJ1-2 for the parts outside the CDR3, the full variable domain is SQTIHQWPATLVQPVGSPLSLECTVEGTSNPNLYWYRQAAGRGLQLLFYSVGIGQISSEVPQNLSASRPQDRQFILSSKKLLLSDSGFYLCAWSSGQGTLSYTFGSGTRLTVV.

DNA of the CDR3: TGTGCCAGCAGCTTGTGGGCAAATGGTTTGAACACTGAAGCTTTCTTT. Amino acid sequence: CASSLWANGLNTEAFF. V gene TRBV5-4 combines with J gene TRBJ1-1; D gene uncertain. CDR1 and CDR2 from the germline V gene are SGHNT and YYREEE (reference sequence). The CDR3 covers 16 residues. Trimming removed 1 base from V and 0 bases from J, with 13 bases in between.

V usage is TRBV29-1 and J usage is TRBJ2-3; TRBD1 matches at 9 bases. The germline V gene encodes CDR1 SQVTM and CDR2 ANQGSEA. This CDR3 has 14 residues. V was clipped by 6 bases and J by 4 bases; unmatched bases: 8. CDR3 coding DNA: TGCAGCGTGGAACGGGACAGGGCTCCAGATACGCAGTATTTT. It encodes CSVERDRAPDTQYF.

The chain recombines TRBV7-2 with TRBJ1-3; D is unresolved. Per the germline V gene, CDR1 is SGHTA and CDR2 is FQGNSA. The V gene lost 3 bases and the J gene lost 4 bases, with 4 bases spanning the gap. This CDR3 has 12 amino acids. CDR3 region: CASSFKGNTIYF. In nucleotides, the CDR3 is TGTGCCAGCAGCTTCAAAGGAAACACCATATATTTT.

V is TRBV2 and J is TRBJ1-5; D might be TRBD1 (6 bases). The CDR3 consists of 15 residues. Trimming pared 0 bases from V and 9 bases from J, leaving 15 bases between. The germline V gene encodes CDR1 SNHLY and CDR2 FYNNEI. The CDR3 DNA is TGTGCCAGCAGTGAAGCGCGGGGGGCCCGTGGGCCCCAGCATTTT. This sequence encodes CASSEARGARGPQHF.

V usage is TRBV7-9 and J usage is TRBJ1-2; a possible D gene is TRBD1 (6 bases). Trimming cost V 5 bases and J 8 bases, with 18 bases left between them. The CDR3 extends over 14 amino acids. Looked up from germline, CDR1 is SEHNR and CDR2 is FQNEAQ (reference sequence). CDR3 protein: CASSPQGTSGGYTF. The CDR3 bases are TGTGCCAGCAGCCCACAGGGCACATCGGGAGGCTACACCTTC.

The rearrangement uses TRBV5-1 and TRBJ2-7, with D perhaps matching TRBD2 (5 bases). Trimming took 0 bases from V and 3 from J, leaving 10 bases between them. The CDR3 is 14 amino acids. Germline CDR1 is SGHRS and CDR2 is YFSETQ. The CDR3 region is CASSLGGSSYEQYF. The DNA for the CDR3 is TGCGCCAGCAGCTTGGGTGGGAGCAGCTACGAGCAGTACTTC.

V is TRBV9 and J is TRBJ2-2, with D unresolved. There are 14 residues in the CDR3. Germline assignment: CDR1 SGDLS and CDR2 YYNGEE. The V gene lost 2 bases and the J gene lost 6 bases, with 11 bases spanning the gap. CDR3 nucleotides: TGTGCCAGCAGCGTGCGTGCGTCCCCCGGGGAGCTGTTTTTT. This codes for CASSVRASPGELFF.

The gene calls are TRBV7-8 and TRBJ2-1, with 15 bases matching TRBD2. Unmatched junction bases numbered 9, after V lost 4 bases and J lost 8 bases. The CDR3 loop spans 17 amino acids. Germline loops: CDR1 SGHVS, CDR2 FQNEAQ. The DNA for the CDR3 is TGTGCCAGCAGCTCCCGGACTAGCGGGAGGGCCGTGGATGAGCAGTTCTTC. Translating gives CASSSRTSGRAVDEQFF.

This chain connects TRBV6-5 to TRBJ2-3; possible D gene TRBD2, 5 bases. Germline values: CDR1 MNHEY, CDR2 SVGAGI. The CDR3 has 14 residues. Trimming removed 5 bases at V and 3 bases at J, with 12 bases between. The CDR3 sequence is CASSAAGGTDTQYF. CDR3 sequence (DNA): TGTGCCAGCAGTGCGGCTGGCGGGACAGATACGCAGTATTTT.

The genes are TRBV5-1 and TRBJ2-5; possibly TRBD2 for D (5 bases). CDR3 length equals 13 residues. Trimming left V 1 base short and J 3 bases short, with 7 bases between. CDR1 and CDR2 from the germline V gene are SGHRS and YFSETQ. CDR3 DNA: TGCGCCAGCAGCTTGACCGGGAAAGAGACCCAGTACTTC. Translation gives CASSLTGKETQYF.

The gene calls are TRBV6-4 and TRBJ2-7; 7 bases match TRBD1. CDR3 size: 12 residues. The V gene end was trimmed by 10 bases and the J gene end by 2 bases; junction bases not matched to a gene: 5. In germline, CDR1 is MRHNA, CDR2 SNTAGT. The CDR3, as DNA: TGTGCCACCTGGGACAGACCCTACGAGCAGTACTTC. Its translation: CATWDRPYEQYF.

The chain links TRBV6-5 to TRBJ2-3; 7 positions agree with TRBD1. CDR1 is MNHEY, CDR2 SVGAGI, per germline. The ends lost 2 bases at V and 2 bases at J; junction bases unmatched: 4. The CDR3 spans 15 residues. The CDR3 here is CASSYPGGNTDTQYF. DNA of the CDR3: TGTGCCAGCAGTTACCCAGGGGGTAACACAGATACGCAGTATTTT.

The chain uses TRBV7-9 and TRBJ2-1; possibly TRBD1 for D (6 bases). The CDR3 has 15 residues. V lost 0 bases and J 6 bases, leaving 12 bases between the germline ends. The germline gives CDR1 SEHNR, CDR2 FQNEAQ (reference sequence). The CDR3 here is CASSLAKGHRNEQFF. The DNA of the CDR3 is TGTGCCAGCAGCTTAGCGAAGGGACACCGCAATGAGCAGTTCTTC.

This sequence joins TRBV19 and TRBJ2-4; D not resolved. V lost 5 bases and J lost 0, with 11 bases in between. CDR3 size: 15 residues. Germline assignment: CDR1 LNHDA and CDR2 SQIVND (reference sequence). In DNA form, the CDR3 reads TGTGCCAGTAGTGACGGAGCTTTAGCCAAAAACATTCAGTACTTC. Protein product: CASSDGALAKNIQYF.

This clone came up a few times. This chain's CDR3 is CASSLDYRAAGTGELFF. Written as DNA, the CDR3 is TGTGCCAGCAGCTTGGATTACAGGGCGGCAGGGACCGGGGAGCTGTTTTTT. V is TRBV5-4 and J is TRBJ2-2; possibly TRBD1 for D (6 bases). Trimming took 0 bases from V and 5 from J, leaving 17 bases between them. Looked up from germline, CDR1 is SGHNT and CDR2 is YYREEE (reference sequence). This CDR3 has 17 residues.

The table lists this clone with a few counts. The chain uses TRBV9 and TRBJ2-7; a possible D gene is TRBD1 (6 bases). Trimming pared 3 bases from V and 4 bases from J, leaving 11 bases between. This CDR3 region has 13 residues. CDR1 and CDR2 (germline): SGDLS, YYNGEE. The CDR3 reads CASSATGSYEQYF. In nucleotides, the CDR3 is TGTGCCAGCAGCGCCACAGGGAGTTACGAGCAGTACTTC.

V and J are TRBV7-2 and TRBJ2-6, with 7 bases that match TRBD1. Trimming removed 5 bases from V and 2 bases from J; junction bases left unmatched: 3. The CDR3 sequence is 15 residues long. From germline, CDR1 is SGHTA and CDR2 FQGNSA. The CDR3 loop is CASSQGQPGANVLTF. Written as DNA, the CDR3 is TGTGCCAGCAGCCAGGGACAGCCTGGGGCCAACGTCCTGACTTTC.

The gene calls are TRBV2 and TRBJ1-5; 7 bases are shared with TRBD1. The CDR3 extends over 18 amino acids. From germline, CDR1 is SNHLY and CDR2 FYNNEI. The junction had 14 bases not matched to a gene; V was cut back by 6 bases and J by 0 bases. The CDR3 region has the DNA TGTGCCAGCAGGATGACAGGGTACCTCTCTAATAGCAATCAGCCCCAGCATTTT. This gives the protein CASRMTGYLSNSNQPQHF.

This clone was counted only a few times. The chain combines TRBV29-1 with TRBJ2-1; 8 positions agree with TRBD2. V was clipped by 4 bases and J by 3 bases; unmatched bases: 5. Germline CDR1 is SQVTM and CDR2 is ANQGSEA. The CDR3 extends over 14 amino acids. As DNA, the CDR3 is TGCAGCGTTGGGGTAAGCGGGAGCTACAATGAGCAGTTCTTC. Translation: CSVGVSGSYNEQFF.

This clone showed up just a few times. CDR3 sequence: CASSDIGDTQETQYF. In nucleotides, the CDR3 is TGTGCCAGCAGTGATATAGGGGACACTCAAGAGACCCAGTACTTC. V gene TRBV2 combines with J gene TRBJ2-5; D possibly corresponds to TRBD1 (6 bases). This CDR3 comprises 15 residues. Germline V gene lookup returns CDR1 SNHLY and CDR2 FYNNEI. Trimming shortened V by 3 bases and J by 2 bases, and 13 bases separated the two germline ends.

A few counts support this clone. The genes are TRBV9 and TRBJ2-3; D is perhaps TRBD2 (6 bases). The germline CDR1 and CDR2 sequences are SGDLS and YYNGEE. V dropped 7 bases and J dropped 6 bases, with 15 bases sitting between them. The CDR3 runs to 13 residues. This CDR3 reads CASGSPGVDTQYF. DNA for the CDR3: TGTGCCAGCGGGAGCCCGGGGGTTGATACGCAGTATTTT.

The chain employs TRBV5-1 and TRBJ1-1; D gene unclear. Per the germline V gene, CDR1 is SGHRS and CDR2 is YFSETQ. With 4 bases removed from V and 1 base from J, the gap between germline ends came to 17 bases. This CDR3 has 16 residues. This chain's CDR3 is CASSLVPSGTNTEAFF. The DNA for the CDR3 is TGCGCCAGCAGCCTGGTACCCTCGGGTACGAACACTGAAGCTTTCTTT.

The gene calls are TRBV5-1 and TRBJ2-4, with 12 bases lining up with TRBD2. V dropped 3 bases and J dropped 0; count of bases not matched to a gene: 4. The CDR3 spans 17 residues. CDR1 and CDR2 from the germline V gene are SGHRS and YFSETQ. The CDR3 coding sequence is TGCGCCAGCAGCTCCGGACTAGCGGGGTTAGCCAAAAACATTCAGTACTTC. Its protein product is CASSSGLAGLAKNIQYF.

The chain carries TRBV15 and TRBJ2-7; TRBD2 aligns across 10 bases. Germline V gene sequence: CDR1 LNHNV, CDR2 YYDKDF (reference sequence). CDR3 length: 17 residues. The J segment lost 0 bases and the V segment lost 0 bases, leaving 5 bases of the junction unmatched. The CDR3 here is CATSRDGLAGASYEQYF. The DNA for the CDR3 is TGTGCCACCAGCAGAGATGGGCTAGCGGGGGCCTCCTACGAGCAGTACTTC.

This clone came up a few times. The V call is TRBV27, the J call TRBJ2-7; 10 bases map to TRBD2. The germline gives CDR1 MNHEY, CDR2 SMNVEV (reference sequence). The CDR3 is 15 amino acids. V lost 5 bases to trimming and J lost 2 bases; unmatched junction nucleotides: 6. CDR3 sequence: CASSLTSGPPYEQYF. The CDR3 coding sequence is TGTGCCAGCAGTCTGACTAGCGGGCCTCCCTACGAGCAGTACTTC.

This chain uses TRBV30 with TRBJ2-3; 7 nucleotides agree with TRBD1. Per the germline V gene, CDR1 is GTSNPN and CDR2 is SVGIG (reference sequence). V trimming: 5 bases; J trimming: 4 bases; junction bases outside the gene matches: 3. The CDR3 is 12 amino acids. The CDR3: CAWQGGADTQYF. The CDR3, as DNA: TGTGCCTGGCAAGGGGGCGCAGATACGCAGTATTTT.